The 27 T cell receptor beta chains in this list originate from one sample, sequenced in a study of blood T cell repertoires in COVID-19. Sequencing used immunoSEQ multiplex PCR; TCRdb keeps in-frame clones, though not all of them. The data show 350,000 to 450,000 clones, nearly 90% seen once. Specimen: PBMCs or T cells enriched from blood (not recorded which). These receptors came from a woman aged 18-29 years who had been exposed to COVID-19.

This chain uses TRBV2 with TRBJ2-5, with D perhaps TRBD2 (5 bases). V was cut by 4 bases and J by 4 bases, with 10 bases left in between. Germline lookup yields CDR1 SNHLY and CDR2 FYNNEI. The CDR3 contains 13 residues. The CDR3 is CASSVTRIETQYF. Written as DNA, the CDR3 is TGTGCCAGCAGTGTAACTAGGATAGAGACCCAGTACTTC.

V is TRBV7-9 and J is TRBJ2-2; D unclear. The V gene's germline CDR1 is SEHNR and CDR2 FQNEAQ (reference sequence). Trimming took 1 base from V and 0 from J, leaving 6 bases between them. The CDR3 is 15 residues long. The CDR3 is CASSLGIANTGELFF. Written as DNA, the CDR3 is TGTGCCAGCAGCTTAGGAATAGCGAACACCGGGGAGCTGTTTTTT. Drawing the rest from reference TRBV7-9 and TRBJ2-2, the complete variable domain is DTGVSQNPRHKITKRGQNVTFRCDPISEHNRLYWYRQTLGQGPEFLTYFQNEAQLEKSRLLSDRFSAERPKGSFSTLEIQRTEQGDSAMYLCASSLGIANTGELFFGEGSRLTVL.

The chain couples TRBV11-2 to TRBJ2-7; a weak D match, TRBD1 (6 bases). In germline, CDR1 is SGHAT, CDR2 FQNNGV. The CDR3 runs 15 residues. V was cut by 8 bases and J by 2 bases, with 19 bases left in between. Written as DNA, the CDR3 is TGTGCCAGCCGTTCCGCAGGAAGGGGGACCTACGAGCAGTACTTC. Residues: CASRSAGRGTYEQYF.

This chain uses TRBV6-2 or TRBV6-3 with TRBJ2-2; 8 bases are a match to TRBD1. Germline V gene sequence: CDR1 MNHEY, CDR2 SVGEGT. With 6 bases clipped from V and 4 bases from J, the junction kept 7 bases outside the gene matches. The CDR3 has 15 amino acids. This chain's CDR3 is CASSLQGGGTGELFF. Written as DNA, the CDR3 is TGTGCCAGCAGCCTACAGGGGGGTGGCACCGGGGAGCTGTTTTTT.

V is TRBV15 and J is TRBJ1-1; the D gene is possibly TRBD1 (5 bases). The CDR3 has 16 residues. The germline CDR1 and CDR2 sequences are LNHNV and YYDKDF (reference sequence). The V end lost 0 bases, the J end lost 0 bases, and 11 bases lay between the germline ends. The CDR3 loop reads CATSRDGGLLNTEAFF. CDR3 coding DNA: TGTGCCACCAGCAGAGATGGGGGACTCCTGAACACTGAAGCTTTCTTT.

V gene TRBV14 combines with J gene TRBJ2-1, with 7 nucleotides matching TRBD2. The CDR3 runs 11 residues. CDR1 and CDR2 from the germline V gene are SGHDN and FVKESK. With V trimmed by 3 bases and J by 12 bases, 2 bases remained unmatched. In nucleotides, the CDR3 is TGTGCCAGCAGCCACCTAGCGGCGCAGTTCTTC. Protein: CASSHLAAQFF.

The chain employs TRBV15 and TRBJ2-2; TRBD1 might be the D (5 bases). Trimming cost V 0 bases and J 6 bases, with 8 bases left between them. This CDR3 is 14 amino acids long. Germline loops: CDR1 LNHNV, CDR2 YYDKDF (reference sequence). The DNA of the CDR3 is TGTGCCACCAGCAGAGATCCAGGGCCCGGGGAGCTGTTTTTT. Translated: CATSRDPGPGELFF.

V usage is TRBV9 and J usage is TRBJ2-4; TRBD2 agrees at 11 bases. The V segment lost 3 bases and the J segment 12 bases; nucleotides outside the gene matches: 8. Germline V gives CDR1 SGDLS, CDR2 YYNGEE. The CDR3 spans 14 residues. This CDR3 reads CASSGSGGGPAQYF. CDR3 bases: TGTGCCAGCAGCGGTAGCGGGGGGGGGCCCGCTCAGTACTTC.

This chain links TRBV11-2 with TRBJ1-6; no reliable D call. The CDR3 runs 15 residues. V lost 2 bases, J lost 7 bases, and 12 bases lay in between. From germline, CDR1 is SGHAT and CDR2 FQNNGV. CDR3 bases: TGTGCCAGCAGCTTAATCCGTTTGGGCAATTCACCCCTCCACTTT. Amino acid sequence: CASSLIRLGNSPLHF. The full variable domain, its missing parts supplied by reference TRBV11-2 and TRBJ1-6, is EAGVAQSPRYKIIEKRQSVAFWCNPISGHATLYWYQQILGQGPKLLIQFQNNGVVDDSQLPKDRFSAERLKGVDSTLKIQPAKLEDSAVYLCASSLIRLGNSPLHFGNGTRLTVT.

The chain combines TRBV27 with TRBJ1-4; a possible D gene is TRBD1 (6 bases). V dropped 4 bases and J dropped 4 bases, with 22 bases sitting between them. CDR3 length equals 18 residues. CDR1 MNHEY and CDR2 SMNVEV come from the germline V gene (reference sequence). CDR3 coding DNA: TGTGCCAGCAGTTCAATAGAGGGGACCAGGGGCTTTAATGAAAAACTGTTTTTT. It is translated as CASSSIEGTRGFNEKLFF.

The genes are TRBV29-1 and TRBJ2-1; TRBD1 agrees at 7 bases. CDR3 length: 15 amino acids. With V trimmed by 0 bases and J by 6 bases, 8 bases remained unmatched. CDR1 is SQVTM, CDR2 ANQGSEA, per germline. The CDR3 DNA reads as TGCAGCGTTGAAGATCCGCGACAGGGTGTCAATGAGCAGTTCTTC. It translates to CSVEDPRQGVNEQFF.

V usage is TRBV5-1 and J usage is TRBJ1-1, with 8 bases aligning to TRBD1. Unmatched junction bases numbered 17, after V lost 0 bases and J lost 10 bases. The germline V gene encodes CDR1 SGHRS and CDR2 YFSETQ. The length of the CDR3 is 17 residues. The CDR3 sequence: CASSLVALGQGTEGAFF. CDR3 DNA: TGCGCCAGCAGCTTGGTTGCCCTAGGACAGGGAACAGAGGGAGCTTTCTTT.

V is TRBV28 and J is TRBJ2-2; D gene uncertain. In germline, CDR1 is MDHEN, CDR2 SYDVKM. The CDR3 consists of 16 residues. V was shortened by 6 bases and J by 0 bases, with 14 bases between the two germline ends. CDR3 sequence: CASRRQATANTGELFF. CDR3 DNA: TGTGCCAGCAGACGACAAGCAACCGCGAACACCGGGGAGCTGTTTTTT.

The chain combines TRBV4-3 with TRBJ2-3, with D tentatively TRBD2 (5 bases). The CDR3 extends over 14 amino acids. V lost 4 bases and J lost 2, with 10 bases in between. Germline V CDR1 and CDR2: LGHNA, YSLEER. Here the CDR3 reads CASSRSAYTDTQYF. CDR3 DNA: TGCGCCAGCAGCCGTAGCGCTTACACAGATACGCAGTATTTT.

The V gene is TRBV9, the J gene TRBJ1-3; D uncertain. CDR1 and CDR2 from the germline V gene are SGDLS and YYNGEE. This CDR3 region has 14 residues. Trimming left V 3 bases short and J 0 bases short, with 7 bases between. The CDR3 bases are TGTGCCAGCAGCGCACAGCACTCTGGAAACACCATATATTTT. The encoded protein is CASSAQHSGNTIYF.

The gene calls are TRBV28 and TRBJ1-1, with TRBD1 as a possible D gene (6 bases). This CDR3 is 14 amino acids long. The germline V gene has CDR1 MDHEN and CDR2 SYDVKM. Trimming removed 7 bases from V and 1 base from J, with 13 bases in between. The CDR3, as DNA: TGTGCCAGCATAGTGACAGGAAAGAACACTGAAGCTTTCTTT. Translated: CASIVTGKNTEAFF. Full variable domain (outside the CDR3, taken from reference TRBV28 and TRBJ1-1): DVKVTQSSRYLVKRTGEKVFLECVQDMDHENMFWYRQDPGLGLRLIYFSYDVKMKEKGDIPEGYSVSREKKERFSLILESASTNQTSMYLCASIVTGKNTEAFFGQGTRLTVV.

The chain uses TRBV12-3 or TRBV12-4 and TRBJ1-3, with D unclear. With 5 bases removed from V and 8 bases from J, the gap between germline ends came to 10 bases. The CDR3 totals 12 residues. In DNA, the CDR3 is TGTGCCAGCAGTCCCCCCTCCGACACCATATATTTT. Protein sequence: CASSPPSDTIYF.

CDR3 residues: CASSLWGRRVWEQYF. The CDR3 nucleotides read TGTGCCAGCAGTTTGTGGGGGCGCAGGGTGTGGGAGCAGTACTTC. The chain combines TRBV28 with TRBJ2-7; TRBD1 might be the D (6 bases). Trimming took 3 bases from V and 7 from J, leaving 19 bases between them. CDR3 length equals 15 residues. Germline V gives CDR1 MDHEN, CDR2 SYDVKM.

This chain joins TRBV27 and TRBJ1-2, with a weak D call TRBD1 (6 bases). Per germline, CDR1 MNHEY and CDR2 SMNVEV (reference sequence). The CDR3 sequence is 15 residues long. V gave up 2 bases and J gave up 4 bases, with 14 bases separating them. CDR3 in DNA: TGTGCCAGCAGTTTAAGTCGGGGGGCCGGCTATGGCTACACCTTC. This encodes CASSLSRGAGYGYTF.

V usage is TRBV3-1 (or the pseudogene TRBV3-2) and J usage is TRBJ2-1; D might be TRBD2 (6 bases). Germline V gene sequence: CDR1 LGHDT, CDR2 YNNKEL (reference sequence). Trimming took 4 bases from V and 5 from J, leaving 9 bases between them. The CDR3 runs 13 residues. For the CDR3, the DNA is TGTGCCAGCAGCCGGACTACGGACAATGAGCAGTTCTTC. This gives the protein CASSRTTDNEQFF.

This clone was counted once. J is TRBJ2-5 and V is TRBV7-9, with TRBD1 as a possible D gene (6 bases). V gave up 1 base and J gave up 5 bases, with 17 bases separating them. CDR1 is SEHNR, CDR2 FQNEAQ, per germline (reference sequence). This CDR3 spans 16 amino acids. The CDR3 bases are TGTGCCAGCAGCTTAGTTGCAGGGGCGCAGCGGGAGACCCAGTACTTC. This codes for CASSLVAGAQRETQYF. The whole variable domain, remainder taken from reference TRBV7-9 and TRBJ2-5, is DTGVSQNPRHKITKRGQNVTFRCDPISEHNRLYWYRQTLGQGPEFLTYFQNEAQLEKSRLLSDRFSAERPKGSFSTLEIQRTEQGDSAMYLCASSLVAGAQRETQYFGPGTRLLVL.

This clone has just one count. The chain has TRBV6-5 and TRBJ1-1; no reliable D call. The CDR3 extends over 14 amino acids. The V and J ends lost 2 bases and 0 bases respectively, with 7 bases between them. CDR1 and CDR2 from the germline V gene are MNHEY and SVGAGI. The CDR3 DNA sequence: TGTGCCAGCAGTTACACCCGAGTGAACACTGAAGCTTTCTTT. As protein: CASSYTRVNTEAFF.

The rearrangement links TRBV7-9 to TRBJ1-1; TRBD1 aligns across 7 bases. In germline, CDR1 is SEHNR, CDR2 FQNEAQ (reference sequence). The CDR3 runs to 15 residues. Unmatched junction bases numbered 9, after V lost 4 bases and J lost 4 bases. CDR3 DNA sequence: TGTGCCAGCAGCTCAACAGGGGCCTCGCTCACTGAAGCTTTCTTT. The encoded protein is CASSSTGASLTEAFF.

The V and J genes are TRBV25-1 and TRBJ2-5; 8 bases align to TRBD2. V lost 8 bases and J lost 5; bases outside the gene matches: 7. The CDR3 consists of 13 residues. Per germline, CDR1 MGHDK and CDR2 SYGVNS. Here the CDR3 DNA reads TGTGCCAGCGGAGCGGGGGCCGGGGAGACCCAGTACTTC. As protein: CASGAGAGETQYF.

V is TRBV7-2 and J is TRBJ2-1; TRBD2 agrees at 8 bases. CDR1 SGHTA and CDR2 FQGNSA come from the germline V gene. Germline trimming cut 8 bases from V and 7 bases from J; bases unmatched to any gene: 10. The CDR3 runs to 14 residues. This chain's CDR3 is CASREWLAGNEQFF. The CDR3 DNA reads TGTGCCAGCCGGGAATGGCTAGCGGGTAATGAGCAGTTCTTC.

V is TRBV18 and J is TRBJ2-1, with D unclear. CDR1 KGHSH and CDR2 LQKENI come from the germline V gene. The CDR3 consists of 13 residues. V shed 4 bases and J shed 5 bases, with 9 bases lying between them. The CDR3 loop is CASSLSRDNEQFF. The CDR3 DNA reads TGTGCCAGCTCACTCAGCCGGGACAATGAGCAGTTCTTC.

This clone was seen a single time. This chain joins TRBV13 and TRBJ2-7; 7 positions agree with TRBD2. Germline V gene lookup returns CDR1 PRHDT and CDR2 FYEKMQ (reference sequence). The CDR3 length is 13 residues. The V and J ends lost 3 bases and 6 bases, in that order; junction bases with no gene match: 5. The CDR3: CASSFSGRIEQYF. Here the CDR3 DNA reads TGTGCCAGCAGCTTTTCCGGGAGGATCGAGCAGTACTTC.